At least ten counts were recorded for the clone carrying this T cell receptor beta chain. Its antigen is currently unknown. Template material for amplifying TCR beta CDR3 regions consisted of RNA transcripts. HTBI primers were the set used in a first-round RT-PCR of the TCR CDR3. Via MiXCR, TCRdb re-called the multiplex PCR reads, giving one row per CDR3 protein. The table lists some 510,000 distinct CDR3 sequences, less than 25% of them singletons. The sample is drawn from a study of T cells in Graves' hyperthyroidism and ophthalmopathy. Overall study: Pretreatment peripheral blood was obtained at initial diagnosis.

The study's findings and limits: Ophthalmopathy onset followed model prediction by a median around 6.6 months.

The CDR3 is 14 residues long. Germline V lookup: CDR1 LNHDA, CDR2 SQIVND (reference sequence). Trimming took 10 bases from V and 3 from J, leaving 15 bases between them. Patients aged 18 to 65 had newly diagnosed hyperthyroidism that had lasted under 2 months. Every diagnosis used clinical symptoms, serum thyroxine and TRAb, thyroid ultrasound and orbital computed tomography. The V and J genes are TRBV19 and TRBJ2-2; D might be TRBD2 (5 bases). The sequence came from a young man with Graves' hyperthyroidism. Sequencing was performed on blood. CDR3 protein: CATNTRDDTGELFF. CDR3 DNA sequence: TGTGCCACCAACACGAGGGATGACACCGGGGAGCTGTTTTTT.